Listed below are T cell receptor beta chains from one sample, sequenced in a study of regulatory T cells in long-lasting Graves disease. TCRdb redid the calling of the multiplex PCR reads with MiXCR, one entry per CDR3 protein. Altogether under 300,000 distinct CDR3 sequences are present, around 20% being singletons, with the ten largest covering around 14%. The starting material was peripheral blood mononuclear cells (PBMCs), obtained at new diagnosis, from a patient treated with antithyroid drugs. The receptors stem from a female donor with Graves disease. Both conserved end residues are part of each CDR3. A D gene is named only where the DNA matches it firmly. Where a row states a size, it is once, few, many or the class of an expanded clone; other rows omit it.

V	J	D	size	DNA	CDR3
TRBV11-2	TRBJ2-7	TRBD2	many	TGTGCCAGCAGCTTACGTAGCGGGGGCCTCTCCTACGAGCAGTACTTC	CASSLRSGGLSYEQYF
TRBV5-1	TRBJ2-5	TRBD2	.	TGCGCCAGCAAGACTAGCGGGAGTCCAGAGACCCAGTACTTC	CASKTSGSPETQYF
TRBV12-3/TRBV12-4	TRBJ2-5	TRBD1	many	TGTGCCAGCAGCAAGGACAGGGGGCAGGTGACCCAGTACTTC	CASSKDRGQVTQYF
TRBV6-1	TRBJ1-5	TRBD1	many	TGTGCCAGCAGTGATGACCGGACAGGGGCCGGGAGGGGTAGCAATCAGCCCCAGCATTTT	CASSDDRTGAGRGSNQPQHF
TRBV2	TRBJ1-5	.	many	TGTGCCAGCAGTGGGAGCTGGGGGAATCAGCCCCAGCATTTT	CASSGSWGNQPQHF
TRBV18	TRBJ2-3	.	many	TGTGCCAGCTCACCACCTATGGGCAGGACGACAGATACGCAGTATTTT	CASSPPMGRTTDTQYF
TRBV18	TRBJ2-7	.	.	TGTGCCAGCTCTCCCGACCGGGGGGCGGCTTACGAGCAGTACTTC	CASSPDRGAAYEQYF
TRBV7-2	TRBJ1-2	.	many	TGTGCCAGCAGCTTAGAAATTAGGTCGGGGCGCCGGGACTATGGCTACACCTTC	CASSLEIRSGRRDYGYTF
TRBV19	TRBJ2-2	TRBD2	.	TGTGCCAGTAGGAAGACGGGAGGGCCGTCGAACACCGGGGAGCTGTTTTTT	CASRKTGGPSNTGELFF
TRBV20-1	TRBJ1-5	TRBD1	many	TGCAGTGCTCCCAGGGGGCATGGGAATCAGCCCCAGCATTTT	CSAPRGHGNQPQHF
TRBV7-9	TRBJ1-5	.	.	TGTGCCAGCAGCTTAGCGCCGAGATCGCCCCAGCATTTT	CASSLAPRSPQHF
TRBV3-2	TRBJ2-1	.	many	TGTGCCAGCAGCCAAGACAGGGGTGTTGATGAGCAGTTCTTC	CASSQDRGVDEQFF
TRBV7-2	TRBJ1-1	.	many	TGTGCCAGCAGCGAATTTAGGCACACTGAAGCTTTCTTT	CASSEFRHTEAFF
TRBV20-1	TRBJ1-2	.	many	TGCAGTGCTAGAGATTCGGGAGACACTGGCTACACCTTC	CSARDSGDTGYTF
TRBV7-2	TRBJ1-6	.	many	TGTGCCAGCAGCTTAGGTTGGAGCTCCTATAATTCACCCCTCCACTTT	CASSLGWSSYNSPLHF
TRBV20-1	TRBJ2-3	.	.	TGCAGTGCTAGAGAGGGGGGGCCCGCTTTGTCAGATACGCAGTATTTT	CSAREGGPALSDTQYF
TRBV6-5	TRBJ1-4	TRBD1	many	TGTGCCAGCAGTTACTCGACAGGGGATTGGGAAAAACTGTTTTTT	CASSYSTGDWEKLFF
TRBV2	TRBJ2-5	.	many	TGTGCCACCAGTGACCCTAGGGGACAACAGACCCAGTACTTC	CATSDPRGQQTQYF
TRBV29-1	TRBJ1-2	.	many	TGCAGCGTTGAAGTTGCGGGGGGAGGCTACACCTTC	CSVEVAGGGYTF
TRBV3-1	TRBJ2-2	.	.	TGTGCCAGCAGCCAACAAAGCGGCACCGGGGAGCTGTTTTTT	CASSQQSGTGELFF
TRBV5-5	TRBJ2-2	.	.	TGTGCCAGCAGCTTGTGGCTTACCGGACAGAATCCATCGAACACCGGGGAGCTGTTTTTT	CASSLWLTGQNPSNTGELFF
TRBV18	TRBJ1-1	.	.	TGTGCCAGCCCACCATGCCCGACACGTAACACTGAAGCTTTCTTT	CASPPCPTRNTEAFF
TRBV20-1	TRBJ2-2	.	.	TGCAGTGCTAAGGCAGGCCTTATTTTCACCGGGGAGCTGTTTTTT	CSAKAGLIFTGELFF
TRBV11-2	TRBJ2-1	TRBD2	once	TGTGCCAGCAGCTTAGGGGTCAAAGCGGGGGGCTACAATGAGCAGTTCTTC	CASSLGVKAGGYNEQFF
TRBV7-2	TRBJ2-2	TRBD2	.	TGTGCCAGCACCCCGGGGGGGAAGAACACCGGGGAGCTGTTTTTT	CASTPGGKNTGELFF
TRBV2	TRBJ1-1	TRBD1	many	TGTGCCAGCAGTATCAGACAGGGGGAAGGCACTGAAGCTTTCTTT	CASSIRQGEGTEAFF
TRBV20-1	TRBJ2-7	TRBD1	many	TGCAGTGCCCGGGACAGCCTACGGCAGTACTTC	CSARDSLRQYF
TRBV9	TRBJ2-1	.	.	TGTGCCAGCAGCGTAGCAGGGATCAATGAGCAGTTCTTC	CASSVAGINEQFF
TRBV29-1	TRBJ2-7	TRBD1	many	TGCAGCGCCACGACAGGGGCCGAGCAGTACTTC	CSATTGAEQYF
TRBV6-2/TRBV6-3	TRBJ2-3	.	many	TGTGCCAGCAGTCGGGCCCTCTCCACAGATACGCAGTATTTT	CASSRALSTDTQYF
TRBV19	TRBJ2-7	.	.	TGTGCCAAAACCAACTATGTACCCTGGGGGTATGAGCAGTACTTC	CAKTNYVPWGYEQYF
TRBV4-2	TRBJ1-5	.	once	TGTGCCAGCAGCCAAGAGGCAAATCAGCCCCAGCATTTT	CASSQEANQPQHF
TRBV7-2	TRBJ2-1	.	many	TGTGCCAGCAGCTTAGCACGGACAGTCAATGAGCAGTTCTTC	CASSLARTVNEQFF
TRBV10-3	TRBJ2-5	TRBD2	many	TGTGCCATCAGTAGTAGCGGGGAGGAGACCCAGTACTTC	CAISSSGEETQYF
TRBV5-6	TRBJ2-2	.	few	TGTGCCAGCAGCCCGCTACGGACAAGGAACACCGGGGAGCTGTTTTTT	CASSPLRTRNTGELFF